The next 17 T cell receptor beta chains were all read from a single sample in a study of cytomegalovirus exposure and HLA in healthy donors. Vbeta (60) and Jbeta (13) primers were used in the PCR. Clones were sequenced by immunoSEQ multiplex PCR, and TCRdb holds only the in-frame ones, with some missing. The sample lists roughly 170,000 clones, about 79% seen once, with around 0.71% in the top ten. The source material was PBMCs. These receptors came from a female donor in good health and CMV-seronegative.

The DNA of the CDR3 is TGTGCCAGCAGTGAGCCAGGCCTTCCTTACGAGCAGTACTTC. Translating gives CASSEPGLPYEQYF. The chain has TRBV2 and TRBJ2-7; D uncertain. Trimming removed 3 bases at V and 4 bases at J, with 13 bases between. The CDR3 consists of 14 residues. CDR1 and CDR2 from the germline V gene are SNHLY and FYNNEI.

In its sample, this clone was seen a few times. The chain combines TRBV7-2 with TRBJ2-6; weak D call: TRBD2 (7 bases). The germline V gene has CDR1 SGHTA and CDR2 FQGNSA. The CDR3 totals 14 residues. The germline V and J ends were trimmed by 8 bases and 6 bases, with 14 bases remaining between them. The CDR3 DNA follows: TGTGCCAGCGAGAGGGGGGGATCGGCCAACGTCCTGACTTTC. It translates to CASERGGSANVLTF.

This clone was seen only a few times. The chain couples TRBV15 to TRBJ2-5, with 9 positions matching TRBD2. The CDR3 has 16 amino acids. Germline CDR1 is LNHNV and CDR2 is YYDKDF (reference sequence). V shed 1 base, J shed 5 bases, and the junction held 8 bases outside the gene matches. CDR3: CATSRGPSGTRETQYF. The CDR3, as DNA: TGTGCCACCAGCAGAGGGCCTAGCGGGACACGGGAGACCCAGTACTTC.

The chain joins TRBV2 to TRBJ2-1, with 7 bases identical to TRBD2. CDR3 length: 14 amino acids. Germline V lookup: CDR1 SNHLY, CDR2 FYNNEI. V dropped 4 bases and J dropped 5; count of bases not matched to a gene: 5. CDR3 sequence reads: CASSGTSWDNEQFF. The CDR3 region has the DNA TGTGCCAGCAGTGGGACTAGTTGGGACAATGAGCAGTTCTTC.

The chain uses TRBV18 and TRBJ2-7; 8 bases align to TRBD1. The V gene's germline CDR1 is KGHSH and CDR2 LQKENI. This CDR3 region has 14 residues. The J segment lost 7 bases and the V segment lost 4 bases, leaving 9 bases of the junction unmatched. CDR3 nucleotide sequence: TGTGCCAGCTCACAGGGACAGGATGCGGGGGAGCAGTACTTC. Translating it yields CASSQGQDAGEQYF.

The V and J genes are TRBV11-3 and TRBJ2-1; D may be TRBD1 (5 bases). V lost 7 bases and J 6 bases, leaving 10 bases between the germline ends. The CDR3 has 12 residues. CDR1 is SGHNT, CDR2 YENEEA, per germline. The CDR3 loop reads CASMGRSNEQFF. Written as DNA, the CDR3 is TGTGCCAGCATGGGGCGTAGCAATGAGCAGTTCTTC.

The rearrangement links TRBV4-2 to TRBJ2-7, with TRBD1 identical over 9 bases. The CDR3 has 17 amino acids. Trimming cost V 0 bases and J 5 bases; bases outside gene matches: 11. Germline values: CDR1 LGHNA, CDR2 YNFKEQ. This chain's CDR3 is CASSQDPHGTGRDEQYF. CDR3 sequence (DNA): TGTGCCAGCAGCCAAGATCCCCACGGGACAGGGAGGGACGAGCAGTACTTC.

The chain is built from TRBV11-2 and TRBJ1-1, with D uncertain. V was pared by 8 bases and J by 3 bases, with 16 bases between. CDR3 length equals 14 residues. CDR1 is SGHAT, CDR2 FQNNGV, per germline. The CDR3 region is CASRTMGMDTEAFF. The CDR3 DNA follows: TGTGCCAGCCGAACGATGGGCATGGACACTGAAGCTTTCTTT. Filled out from reference TRBV11-2 and TRBJ1-1, the complete variable domain reads EAGVAQSPRYKIIEKRQSVAFWCNPISGHATLYWYQQILGQGPKLLIQFQNNGVVDDSQLPKDRFSAERLKGVDSTLKIQPAKLEDSAVYLCASRTMGMDTEAFFGQGTRLTVV.

The chain couples TRBV11-3 to TRBJ2-3, with 12 positions matching TRBD2. Germline CDR1 is SGHNT and CDR2 is YENEEA. V shed 4 bases and J 4 bases; nucleotides not matched to a gene: 9. This CDR3 is built from 17 residues. CDR3 nucleotides: TGTGCCAGCAGCTCGGCGACTAGCGGGAGATGGGCAGATACGCAGTATTTT. Protein sequence: CASSSATSGRWADTQYF.

This clone was seen a handful of times. Germline and junction disagree at one end, which may indicate a read error. The V call is TRBV7-9, the J call TRBJ2-7, with TRBD1 matching 9 bases. The CDR3 covers 15 residues. The V gene's germline CDR1 is SEHNR and CDR2 FQNEAQ (reference sequence). CDR3 nucleotide sequence: TGTTCCAGCAGCCAGGCCGGGACAGGGACCTACGAGCAGTACTTC. It is translated as CSSSQAGTGTYEQYF.

The chain couples TRBV6-6 to TRBJ1-2; the D gene is possibly TRBD1 (6 bases). Germline V gene lookup returns CDR1 MNHNY and CDR2 SVGAGI (reference sequence). The length of the CDR3 is 12 residues. Trimming removed 5 bases from V and 8 bases from J, with 12 bases in between. The CDR3 DNA reads TGTGCCAGCAGTCAGGGGAATGGCGGCTACACCTTC. Translation gives CASSQGNGGYTF.

V gene TRBV5-4 combines with J gene TRBJ2-3, with 8 bases matching TRBD2. V was pared by 4 bases and J by 4 bases, with 5 bases of the junction left unmatched. The CDR3 is made up of 14 amino acids. The germline gives CDR1 SGHNT, CDR2 YYREEE (reference sequence). DNA for the CDR3: TGTGCCAGCAGCCCGGGACTAGTCGCAGATACGCAGTATTTT. Its translation is CASSPGLVADTQYF. Filled out from reference TRBV5-4 and TRBJ2-3, the complete variable domain reads ETGVTQSPTHLIKTRGQQVTLRCSSQSGHNTVSWYQQALGQGPQFIFQYYREEENGRGNFPPRFSGLQFPNYSSELNVNALELDDSALYLCASSPGLVADTQYFGPGTRLTVL.

The chain uses TRBV27 and TRBJ2-6; 7 bases are shared with TRBD1. Germline CDR1 MNHEY, CDR2 SMNVEV (reference sequence). Trimming cost V 2 bases and J 0 bases; bases outside gene matches: 7. The CDR3 sequence is 18 residues long. CDR3 sequence (DNA): TGTGCCAGCAGTTTACGCCCTCGACAGGGCTCTGGGGCCAACGTCCTGACTTTC. It specifies CASSLRPRQGSGANVLTF.

The gene calls are TRBV23-1 and TRBJ2-5; no definite D call. The DNA end is a closer match to TRBJ2-7, so the J assignment may be wrong. TRBV23-1 is classed as an ORF, of uncertain function. The length of the CDR3 is 12 residues. CDR3 in amino acids: CASSPVTYEQYF. In nucleotides, the CDR3 is TGCGCCAGCAGTCCTGTAACCTACGAGCAGTACTTC.

The gene calls are TRBV7-2 and TRBJ2-3; possibly TRBD1 for D (5 bases). Trimming left V 1 base short and J 3 bases short, with 8 bases between. Germline CDR1 reads SGHTA; CDR2 reads FQGNSA. The CDR3 runs to 14 residues. CDR3 DNA sequence: TGTGCCAGCAGCTTAGTTAGGGGAACAGATACGCAGTATTTT. Its protein is CASSLVRGTDTQYF.

This clone was detected a few times. The chain couples TRBV10-3 to TRBJ1-5; 11 bases line up with TRBD1. The CDR3 runs to 13 residues. V gave up 9 bases and J gave up 3 bases; unmatched junction bases: 1. The V gene's germline CDR1 is ENHRY and CDR2 SYGVKD. CDR3 nucleotide sequence: TGTGCCATGGGACAGGGGGTCAATCAGCCCCAGCATTTT. Encoded protein: CAMGQGVNQPQHF.

The chain combines TRBV27 with TRBJ2-3; 9 positions match TRBD2. CDR1 MNHEY and CDR2 SMNVEV come from the germline V gene (reference sequence). The CDR3 contains 15 residues. The V gene end was trimmed by 7 bases and the J gene end by 6 bases; junction bases not matched to a gene: 11. CDR3 sequence: CASTVGGRALDTQYF. CDR3 DNA sequence: TGTGCCAGCACGGTAGGCGGGAGGGCCTTGGATACGCAGTATTTT.